One and the same sample provided the 9 T cell receptor beta chains below, sequenced in a study of blood T cell repertoires in COVID-19. Some clones are missing from TCRdb's copy, which holds only in-frame ones; the method was immunoSEQ multiplex PCR. The sample has around 500,000 clones, approximately 90% seen once; the top ten hold approximately 2%. Sequenced: PBMCs or T cells enriched from blood (not recorded which). Receptors were obtained from a woman between 40 and 50 years old who had recovered from COVID-19.

A single count supports this clone. The V gene is TRBV5-1, the J gene TRBJ1-5; 8 bases align to TRBD1. The CDR3 is 14 residues long. From germline, CDR1 is SGHRS and CDR2 YFSETQ. The trim removed 4 bases at V and 4 bases at J, leaving 4 bases unmatched. The CDR3 DNA follows: TGCGCCAGCAGCCGGACAGGGATGAATCAGCCCCAGCATTTT. Its translation: CASSRTGMNQPQHF.

The rearrangement joins TRBV14 to TRBJ1-1; D possibly corresponds to TRBD1 (5 bases). CDR1 and CDR2 (germline): SGHDN, FVKESK. This CDR3 is built from 15 residues. The germline V and J ends were trimmed by 1 base and 0 bases, with 9 bases remaining between them. CDR3 sequence reads: CASSQGRTLNTEAFF. The CDR3 DNA is TGTGCCAGCAGCCAAGGGCGGACACTGAACACTGAAGCTTTCTTT. Drawing the rest from reference TRBV14 and TRBJ1-1, the complete variable domain is EAGVTQFPSHSVIEKGQTVTLRCDPISGHDNLYWYRRVMGKEIKFLLHFVKESKQDESGMPNNRFLAERTGGTYSTLKVQPAELEDSGVYFCASSQGRTLNTEAFFGQGTRLTVV.

The rearrangement uses TRBV29-1 and TRBJ2-5, with TRBD2 matching over 8 bases. Trimming cost V 3 bases and J 5 bases; bases outside gene matches: 5. CDR1 and CDR2 (germline): SQVTM, ANQGSEA. This CDR3 contains 13 residues. CDR3 sequence reads: CSVDRGGRETQYF. CDR3 nucleotides: TGCAGCGTTGATCGGGGCGGGAGGGAGACCCAGTACTTC.

The table lists this clone with a few counts. The CDR3, as DNA: TGTGCCAGTAGCCCGAAGACCCAGGGGGGTGAAGCTTTCTTT. As protein: CASSPKTQGGEAFF. The rearrangement joins TRBV19 to TRBJ1-1, with TRBD1 matching over 7 bases. CDR3 length equals 14 residues. Germline lookup yields CDR1 LNHDA and CDR2 SQIVND (reference sequence). With 6 bases clipped from V and 7 bases from J, the junction kept 11 bases outside the gene matches.

The V call is TRBV4-3, the J call TRBJ2-5, with D uncertain. With 0 bases removed from V and 3 bases from J, the gap between germline ends came to 11 bases. The germline CDR1 and CDR2 sequences are LGHNA and YSLEER. The CDR3 loop spans 15 amino acids. The CDR3 nucleotides are TGCGCCAGCAGCCAAGATCTGGTTAACAAAGAGACCCAGTACTTC. It is translated as CASSQDLVNKETQYF.

The gene calls are TRBV6-2 or TRBV6-3 and TRBJ2-7, with 9 bases matching TRBD1. The CDR3 loop spans 15 amino acids. Looked up from germline, CDR1 is MNHEY and CDR2 is SVGEGT. Trimming took 1 base from V and 6 from J; bases not matched to a gene: 7. CDR3 bases: TGTGCCAGCAGTTACTTGTTACAGGGGGCCAGCGAGCAGTACTTC. It is translated as CASSYLLQGASEQYF.

The V call is TRBV6-4, the J call TRBJ2-1; 11 nucleotides agree with TRBD2. The CDR3 runs 14 residues. Germline V gives CDR1 MRHNA, CDR2 SNTAGT. V was pared by 3 bases and J by 8 bases, with 3 bases of the junction left unmatched. CDR3 protein: CASSELAGVDEQFF. CDR3 DNA sequence: TGTGCCAGCAGTGAACTAGCGGGAGTGGATGAGCAGTTCTTC.

Remarks on this clone: This sample also contains other DNA sequences that code for the same CDR3. The rearrangement uses TRBV29-1 and TRBJ2-7; D remains ambiguous. CDR1 is SQVTM and CDR2 is ANQGSEA in the germline V gene. There are 12 residues in the CDR3. V lost 2 bases and J lost 2, with 7 bases in between. The CDR3 region is CSVERGPYEQYF. In DNA form, the CDR3 reads TGCAGCGTTGAAAGAGGCCCCTACGAGCAGTACTTC.

This chain connects TRBV18 to TRBJ1-2; 10 bases line up with TRBD1. CDR1 and CDR2 (germline): KGHSH, LQKENI. Trimming removed 3 bases from V and 6 bases from J; junction bases left unmatched: 16. CDR3 size: 18 residues. CDR3 DNA sequence: TGTGCCAGCTCACCGTATCTTCGGGACAGGGGTCTTGTGGATGGCTACACCTTC. Protein sequence: CASSPYLRDRGLVDGYTF.